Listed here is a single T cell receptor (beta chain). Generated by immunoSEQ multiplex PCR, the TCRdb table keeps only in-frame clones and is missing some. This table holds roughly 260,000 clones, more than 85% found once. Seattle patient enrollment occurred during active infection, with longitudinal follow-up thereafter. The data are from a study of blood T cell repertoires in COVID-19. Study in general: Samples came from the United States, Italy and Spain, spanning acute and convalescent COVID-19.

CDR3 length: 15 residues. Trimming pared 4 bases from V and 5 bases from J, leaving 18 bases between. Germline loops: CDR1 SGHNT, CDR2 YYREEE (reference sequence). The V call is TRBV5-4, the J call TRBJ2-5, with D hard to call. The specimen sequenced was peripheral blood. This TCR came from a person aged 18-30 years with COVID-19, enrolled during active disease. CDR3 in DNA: TGTGCCAGCAGCCCTGAACTGTTCGCCCGGGAGACCCAGTACTTC. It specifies CASSPELFARETQYF.